This is a list of T cell receptor beta chains from one sample in a study of T-cell memory formation after mild COVID-19. TCRdb passed the 5' RACE reads through MiXCR, listing each CDR3 protein once. The sample carries roughly 510,000 distinct CDR3 sequences, around a sixth recorded once. The sample consisted of PBMCs or a T cell subset sorted from them (not recorded which). The origin of the receptors is an adult woman who had mild COVID-19 (a few samples of this study predate the infection). Cell type and time point are not known. Each CDR3 is given with its conserved first and last residue. The order of the fields is D gene, clone size, J gene, V gene, CDR3 DNA, CDR3 protein. The D gene is left open where the match is weak. Not all rows give a size; the values are once, few, many and, for expanded clones, a class.

D gene: -
clone size: many
J gene: TRBJ2-1
V gene: TRBV7-9
CDR3 DNA: TGTGCCAGCAGCGCCCCAATCGGCTACAATGAGCAGTTCTTC
CDR3 protein: CASSAPIGYNEQFF

D gene: -
clone size: many
J gene: TRBJ1-2
V gene: TRBV7-9
CDR3 DNA: TGTGCCAGCAGCTACGACAGTTACTCTGGCTACACCTTC
CDR3 protein: CASSYDSYSGYTF

D gene: TRBD1
clone size: few
J gene: TRBJ2-7
V gene: TRBV5-1
CDR3 DNA: TGCGCCAGCAGCTTGAAAGGGGGCGTCGAGCAGTACTTC
CDR3 protein: CASSLKGGVEQYF

D gene: -
clone size: -
J gene: TRBJ1-1
V gene: TRBV3-1
CDR3 DNA: TGTGCCAGCGGTAGGGACTTGAACACTGAAGCTTTCTTT
CDR3 protein: CASGRDLNTEAFF

D gene: -
clone size: -
J gene: TRBJ1-3
V gene: TRBV19
CDR3 DNA: TGTGCCAGTAGTAGCCGGGCGAGCTCTGGAAACACCATATATTTT
CDR3 protein: CASSSRASSGNTIYF

D gene: TRBD1
clone size: -
J gene: TRBJ2-7
V gene: TRBV20-1
CDR3 DNA: TGCAGTGCAGTTTCGACAGGGGGCTCCTACGAGCAGTACTTC
CDR3 protein: CSAVSTGGSYEQYF

D gene: TRBD1
clone size: -
J gene: TRBJ2-3
V gene: TRBV27
CDR3 DNA: TGTGCCAGCAGTCCAGGGACAGGGATCACAGATACGCAGTATTTT
CDR3 protein: CASSPGTGITDTQYF

D gene: -
clone size: -
J gene: TRBJ1-2
V gene: TRBV24-1
CDR3 DNA: TGTGCCACCAGTGATTTGGGCAGAAAGTATGGCTACACCTTC
CDR3 protein: CATSDLGRKYGYTF

D gene: TRBD2
clone size: -
J gene: TRBJ2-3
V gene: TRBV4-1
CDR3 DNA: TGCGCCAGCAGCCTCACCGGACTAGCGGGAGGGACAGATACGCAGTATTTT
CDR3 protein: CASSLTGLAGGTDTQYF

D gene: TRBD1
clone size: -
J gene: TRBJ1-1
V gene: TRBV7-2
CDR3 DNA: TGTGCCAGCAGCTTAACCTTAACCGGGACAGGGGGTTCGGAAGCTTTCTTT
CDR3 protein: CASSLTLTGTGGSEAFF

D gene: -
clone size: -
J gene: TRBJ2-5
V gene: TRBV2
CDR3 DNA: TGTGCCAGCAGGTTTGGCTTGTACCAAGAGACCCAGTACTTC
CDR3 protein: CASRFGLYQETQYF

D gene: -
clone size: many
J gene: TRBJ2-4
V gene: TRBV12-3/TRBV12-4
CDR3 DNA: TGTGCCAGCAGACAACAGGGAAACATTCAGTACTTC
CDR3 protein: CASRQQGNIQYF

D gene: -
clone size: -
J gene: TRBJ2-4
V gene: TRBV12-3/TRBV12-4
CDR3 DNA: TGTGCCAGCAGTTTGGGTGGGATGAACATTCAGTACTTC
CDR3 protein: CASSLGGMNIQYF

D gene: -
clone size: -
J gene: TRBJ1-5
V gene: TRBV24-1
CDR3 DNA: TGTGCCACCGCACTGGGTCAGGGAGACAATCAGCCCCAGCATTTT
CDR3 protein: CATALGQGDNQPQHF

D gene: TRBD1
clone size: few
J gene: TRBJ2-2
V gene: TRBV24-1
CDR3 DNA: TGTGCCACCAGTCCTAACTACAGGGGTAACACCGGGGAGCTGTTTTTT
CDR3 protein: CATSPNYRGNTGELFF

D gene: TRBD1
clone size: -
J gene: TRBJ2-5
V gene: TRBV18
CDR3 DNA: TGTGCCAGCTCACCAAGGGACAGGGCGGAGGAGACCCAGTACTTC
CDR3 protein: CASSPRDRAEETQYF

D gene: TRBD1
clone size: few
J gene: TRBJ2-7
V gene: TRBV4-2
CDR3 DNA: TGTGCCAGCAGCCTTCAACAGGGGGCTAGCTCCTACGAGCAGTACTTC
CDR3 protein: CASSLQQGASSYEQYF

D gene: -
clone size: few
J gene: TRBJ2-7
V gene: TRBV20-1
CDR3 DNA: TGCAGTGCTAGATATTCGACAGAATATTCCTACGAGCAGTACTTC
CDR3 protein: CSARYSTEYSYEQYF

D gene: -
clone size: -
J gene: TRBJ1-4
V gene: TRBV5-1
CDR3 DNA: TGCGCCAGCAGCTTATGGGGGCCTGGGGAAAAACTGTTTTTT
CDR3 protein: CASSLWGPGEKLFF

D gene: -
clone size: few
J gene: TRBJ2-1
V gene: TRBV28
CDR3 DNA: TGTGCCAGCAGTTTATCCCCGGCGGGATACAATGAGCAGTTCTTC
CDR3 protein: CASSLSPAGYNEQFF

D gene: TRBD1
clone size: -
J gene: TRBJ1-1
V gene: TRBV18
CDR3 DNA: TGTGCCAGCTCAACTCTTCCCGGGACAGGTGGGATGAACACTGAAGCTTTCTTT
CDR3 protein: CASSTLPGTGGMNTEAFF

D gene: -
clone size: -
J gene: TRBJ2-2
V gene: TRBV7-8
CDR3 DNA: TGTGCCAGCAGCACCAGGGGGGGGAACACCGGGGAGCTGTTTTTT
CDR3 protein: CASSTRGGNTGELFF

D gene: TRBD2
clone size: few
J gene: TRBJ2-1
V gene: TRBV4-1
CDR3 DNA: TGCGCCAGCAGCCAGGGGGGGGGATATGAGCAGTTCTTC
CDR3 protein: CASSQGGGYEQFF

D gene: -
clone size: few
J gene: TRBJ2-7
V gene: TRBV29-1
CDR3 DNA: TGCAGCGTTGATTTCGACGGAGCTTACGAGCAGTACTTC
CDR3 protein: CSVDFDGAYEQYF

D gene: -
clone size: many
J gene: TRBJ1-1
V gene: TRBV5-1
CDR3 DNA: TGCGCCAGCAGCCCACGAGGGACCACCCTTACTTCGATGAACACTGAAGCTTTCTTT
CDR3 protein: CASSPRGTTLTSMNTEAFF

D gene: TRBD1
clone size: few
J gene: TRBJ2-7
V gene: TRBV5-1
CDR3 DNA: TGCGCCAGCCAGACAGGGAGCTCCTACGAGCAGTACTTC
CDR3 protein: CASQTGSSYEQYF

D gene: -
clone size: few
J gene: TRBJ2-3
V gene: TRBV30
CDR3 DNA: TGTGCCTGGAATAAAGGCCCTAGGGCAGATACGCAGTATTTT
CDR3 protein: CAWNKGPRADTQYF

D gene: TRBD2
clone size: few
J gene: TRBJ2-3
V gene: TRBV6-2/TRBV6-3
CDR3 DNA: TGTGCCAGCAGTGGTAGCGGGGCGGTGACAGATACGCAGTATTTT
CDR3 protein: CASSGSGAVTDTQYF

D gene: -
clone size: few
J gene: TRBJ2-2
V gene: TRBV5-1
CDR3 DNA: TGCGCCAGCAGCTTGGAGGCAGGGGTTCGGACCGGGGAGCTGTTTTTT
CDR3 protein: CASSLEAGVRTGELFF

D gene: -
clone size: few
J gene: TRBJ2-7
V gene: TRBV20-1
CDR3 DNA: TGCAGTGCTAGACGGGATGCTCGGAGTGAGCAGTACTTC
CDR3 protein: CSARRDARSEQYF

D gene: -
clone size: few
J gene: TRBJ1-2
V gene: TRBV7-2
CDR3 DNA: TGTGCCAGCAGCCCTCCCGGGAGCCGCTATGGCTACACCTTC
CDR3 protein: CASSPPGSRYGYTF

D gene: TRBD1
clone size: -
J gene: TRBJ1-6
V gene: TRBV7-9
CDR3 DNA: TGTGCCAGCAGCTTGGGGACAGGGGTGGGATCACCCCTCCACTTT
CDR3 protein: CASSLGTGVGSPLHF

D gene: -
clone size: -
J gene: TRBJ1-2
V gene: TRBV12-3/TRBV12-4
CDR3 DNA: TGTGCCAGCAGCTCCACCGCCCCCTATGGCTACACCTTC
CDR3 protein: CASSSTAPYGYTF

D gene: -
clone size: -
J gene: TRBJ2-7
V gene: TRBV27
CDR3 DNA: TGTGCCAGCAGTTTAAAAGGAATCTACGAGCAGTACTTC
CDR3 protein: CASSLKGIYEQYF

D gene: -
clone size: -
J gene: TRBJ1-1
V gene: TRBV15
CDR3 DNA: TGTGCCACCAGCAGACAAACTGACGAAGCTTTCTTT
CDR3 protein: CATSRQTDEAFF

D gene: -
clone size: -
J gene: TRBJ2-7
V gene: TRBV7-6
CDR3 DNA: TGTGCCAGCAGCCATACAGGGAACCAAGACGAGCAGTACTTC
CDR3 protein: CASSHTGNQDEQYF

D gene: -
clone size: -
J gene: TRBJ2-3
V gene: TRBV20-1
CDR3 DNA: TGCAGTGCTAGCGGGGATGCAGATACGCAGTATTTT
CDR3 protein: CSASGDADTQYF

D gene: TRBD1
clone size: few
J gene: TRBJ2-2
V gene: TRBV12-3/TRBV12-4
CDR3 DNA: TGTGCCAGCAGTATCAGAGGGGGCGGGTGGACCGGGGAGCTGTTTTTT
CDR3 protein: CASSIRGGGWTGELFF

D gene: TRBD1
clone size: -
J gene: TRBJ2-1
V gene: TRBV7-6
CDR3 DNA: TGTGCCAGCAGCTTAGCGTGGGGGACAGAAAGTTTCTACAATGAGCAGTTCTTC
CDR3 protein: CASSLAWGTESFYNEQFF

D gene: -
clone size: -
J gene: TRBJ2-2
V gene: TRBV28
CDR3 DNA: TGTGCCAGCAGCCCCCCCCTGCCCGGGGAGCTGTTTTTT
CDR3 protein: CASSPPLPGELFF